The T cell receptor (beta chain) described here comes from a study of cytomegalovirus exposure and HLA in healthy donors. Study-level background: Of several hundred genotyped donors, roughly 76% grouped in the Caucasian-associated ancestry cluster. Study-wide results and caveats: Some V segments, including TRBV6-2 and TRBV6-3, were excluded as indistinguishable. Serostatus for CMV was the only available immune exposure information.

In its sample, this clone was seen once. Its antigen is not known. PCR primers comprised 60 Vbeta and 13 Jbeta primers. Only in-frame clones appear in the TCRdb table, and some are missing; sequencing was by immunoSEQ multiplex PCR. The sample holds more than 95,000 clones, less than 85% seen once. CDR1 is SNHLY and CDR2 is FYNNEI in the germline V gene. Trimming took 6 bases from V and 2 from J, leaving 10 bases between them. CDR3 size: 13 residues. What was sequenced was PBMCs. The chain has TRBV2 and TRBJ2-5; D possibly corresponds to TRBD2 (7 bases). The clonotype comes from a female donor in good health and CMV-seronegative. CDR3 coding DNA: TGTGCCAGCAGCCGGGGGGCTCAAGAGACCCAGTACTTC. Translation gives CASSRGAQETQYF. Using reference TRBV2 and TRBJ2-5 for the parts outside the CDR3, the full variable domain is EPEVTQTPSHQVTQMGQEVILRCVPISNHLYFYWYRQILGQKVEFLVSFYNNEISEKSEIFDDQFSVERPDGSNFTLKIRSTKLEDSAMYFCASSRGAQETQYFGPGTRLLVL.